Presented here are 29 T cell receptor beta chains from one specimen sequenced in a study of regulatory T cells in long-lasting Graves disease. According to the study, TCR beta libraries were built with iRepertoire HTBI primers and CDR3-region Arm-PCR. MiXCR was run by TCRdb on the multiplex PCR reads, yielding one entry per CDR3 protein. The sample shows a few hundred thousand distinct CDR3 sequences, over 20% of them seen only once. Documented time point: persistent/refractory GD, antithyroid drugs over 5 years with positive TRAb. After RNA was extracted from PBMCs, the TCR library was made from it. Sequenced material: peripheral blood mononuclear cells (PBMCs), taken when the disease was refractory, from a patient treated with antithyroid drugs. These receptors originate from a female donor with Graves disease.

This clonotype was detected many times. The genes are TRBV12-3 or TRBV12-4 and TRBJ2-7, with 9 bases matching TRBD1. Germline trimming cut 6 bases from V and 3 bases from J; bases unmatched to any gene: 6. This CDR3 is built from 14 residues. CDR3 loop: CASSPGTGNYEQYF. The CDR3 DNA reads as TGTGCCAGCAGCCCCGGGACAGGGAACTACGAGCAGTACTTC.

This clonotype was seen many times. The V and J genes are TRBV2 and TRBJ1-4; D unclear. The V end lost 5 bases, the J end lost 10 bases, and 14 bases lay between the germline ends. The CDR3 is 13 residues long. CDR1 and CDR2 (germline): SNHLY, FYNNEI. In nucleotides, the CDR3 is TGTGCCAGCAGTTTGTCCGGCGGGCGAAAACTGTTTTTT. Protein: CASSLSGGRKLFF.

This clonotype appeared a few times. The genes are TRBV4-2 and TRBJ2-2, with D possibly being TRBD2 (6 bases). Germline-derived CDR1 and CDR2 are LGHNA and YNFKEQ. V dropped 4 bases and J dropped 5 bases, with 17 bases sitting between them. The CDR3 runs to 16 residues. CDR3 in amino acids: CASSPRTGDVTGELFF. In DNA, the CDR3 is TGTGCCAGCAGCCCTAGGACGGGGGATGTGACCGGGGAGCTGTTTTTT.

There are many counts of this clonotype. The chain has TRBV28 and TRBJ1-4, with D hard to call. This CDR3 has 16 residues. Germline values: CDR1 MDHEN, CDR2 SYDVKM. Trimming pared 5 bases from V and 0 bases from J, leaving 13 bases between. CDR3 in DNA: TGTGCCAGCAGTCGCACCTTCGGAGCAACTAATGAAAAACTGTTTTTT. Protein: CASSRTFGATNEKLFF.

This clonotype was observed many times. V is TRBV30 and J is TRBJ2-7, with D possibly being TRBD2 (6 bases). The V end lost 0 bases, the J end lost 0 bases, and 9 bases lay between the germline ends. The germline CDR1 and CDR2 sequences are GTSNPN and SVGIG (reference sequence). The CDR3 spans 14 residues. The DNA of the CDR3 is TGTGCCTGGAGTGTGCGGGGATTCTCCTACGAGCAGTACTTC. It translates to CAWSVRGFSYEQYF.

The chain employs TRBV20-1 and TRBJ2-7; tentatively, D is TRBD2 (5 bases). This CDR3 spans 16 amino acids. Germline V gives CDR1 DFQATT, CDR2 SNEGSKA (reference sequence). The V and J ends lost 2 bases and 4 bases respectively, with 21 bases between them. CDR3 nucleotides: TGCAGTGCTAGATCGGAGAGGGCGTTAATAAGTTACGAGCAGTACTTC. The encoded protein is CSARSERALISYEQYF.

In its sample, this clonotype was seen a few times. CDR3 bases: TGTGCCAGCAGCGCTCTACTTACGCCCTATGGCTACACCTTC. As protein: CASSALLTPYGYTF. This chain uses TRBV9 with TRBJ1-2; D remains ambiguous. Looked up from germline, CDR1 is SGDLS and CDR2 is YYNGEE. This CDR3 has 14 amino acids. The V end lost 3 bases, the J end lost 4 bases, and 13 bases lay between the germline ends.

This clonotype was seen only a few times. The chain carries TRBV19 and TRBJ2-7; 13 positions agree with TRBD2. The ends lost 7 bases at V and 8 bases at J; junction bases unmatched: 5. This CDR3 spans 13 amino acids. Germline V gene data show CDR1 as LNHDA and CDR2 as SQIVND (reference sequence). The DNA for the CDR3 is TGTGCCAGTACCGGGACTAGCGGGAATCAGCAGTACTTC. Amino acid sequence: CASTGTSGNQQYF.

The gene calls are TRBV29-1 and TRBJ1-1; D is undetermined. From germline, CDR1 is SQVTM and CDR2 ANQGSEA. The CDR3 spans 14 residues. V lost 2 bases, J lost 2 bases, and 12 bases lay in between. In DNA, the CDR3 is TGCAGCGTTGAAATGCACAGCCTCAACACTGAAGCTTTCTTT. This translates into CSVEMHSLNTEAFF.

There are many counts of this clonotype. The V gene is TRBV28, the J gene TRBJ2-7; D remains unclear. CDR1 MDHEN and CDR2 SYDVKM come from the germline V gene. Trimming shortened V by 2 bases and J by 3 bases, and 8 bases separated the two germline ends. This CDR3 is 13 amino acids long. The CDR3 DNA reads TGTGCCAGCAGTTTAGTTGATTTCTACGAGCAGTACTTC. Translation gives CASSLVDFYEQYF. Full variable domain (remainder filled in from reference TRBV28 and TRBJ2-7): DVKVTQSSRYLVKRTGEKVFLECVQDMDHENMFWYRQDPGLGLRLIYFSYDVKMKEKGDIPEGYSVSREKKERFSLILESASTNQTSMYLCASSLVDFYEQYFGPGTRLTVT.

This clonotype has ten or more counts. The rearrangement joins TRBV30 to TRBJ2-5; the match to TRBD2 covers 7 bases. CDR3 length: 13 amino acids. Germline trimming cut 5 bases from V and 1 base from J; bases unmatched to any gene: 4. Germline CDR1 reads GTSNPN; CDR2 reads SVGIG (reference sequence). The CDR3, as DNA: TGTGCCTGGGGCCTAGCGGCCCAAGAGACCCAGTACTTC. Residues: CAWGLAAQETQYF. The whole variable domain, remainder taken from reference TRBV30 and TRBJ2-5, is SQTIHQWPATLVQPVGSPLSLECTVEGTSNPNLYWYRQAAGRGLQLLFYSVGIGQISSEVPQNLSASRPQDRQFILSSKKLLLSDSGFYLCAWGLAAQETQYFGPGTRLLVL.

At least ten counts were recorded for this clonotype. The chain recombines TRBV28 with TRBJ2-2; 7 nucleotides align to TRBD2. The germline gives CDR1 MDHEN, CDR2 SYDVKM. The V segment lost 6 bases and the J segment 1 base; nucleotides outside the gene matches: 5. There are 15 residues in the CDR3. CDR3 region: CASRGPSGNTGELFF. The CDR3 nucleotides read TGTGCCAGCAGAGGGCCTAGCGGGAACACCGGGGAGCTGTTTTTT.

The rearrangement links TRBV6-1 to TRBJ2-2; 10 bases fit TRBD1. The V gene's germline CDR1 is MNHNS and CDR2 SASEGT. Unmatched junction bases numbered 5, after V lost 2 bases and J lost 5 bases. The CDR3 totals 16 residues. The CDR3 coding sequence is TGTGCCAGCAGTGAACTCGGGACAGGGGTTACCGGGGAGCTGTTTTTT. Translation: CASSELGTGVTGELFF.

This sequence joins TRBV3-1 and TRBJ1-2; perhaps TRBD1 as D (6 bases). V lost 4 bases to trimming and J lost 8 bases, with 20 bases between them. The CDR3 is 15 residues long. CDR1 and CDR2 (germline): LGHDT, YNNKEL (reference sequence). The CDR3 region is CASSPGVPPAGGYTF. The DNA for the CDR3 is TGTGCCAGCAGCCCAGGGGTACCTCCCGCCGGCGGCTACACCTTC.

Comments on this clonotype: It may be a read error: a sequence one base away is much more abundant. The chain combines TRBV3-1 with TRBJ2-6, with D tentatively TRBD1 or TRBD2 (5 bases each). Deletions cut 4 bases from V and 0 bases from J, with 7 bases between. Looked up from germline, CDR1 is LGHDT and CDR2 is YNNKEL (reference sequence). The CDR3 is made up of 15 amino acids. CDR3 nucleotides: TGTGCCAGCAGCCCAGGGACCTCTGGGGCCAACGTCCTGACTTTC. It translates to CASSPGTSGANVLTF.

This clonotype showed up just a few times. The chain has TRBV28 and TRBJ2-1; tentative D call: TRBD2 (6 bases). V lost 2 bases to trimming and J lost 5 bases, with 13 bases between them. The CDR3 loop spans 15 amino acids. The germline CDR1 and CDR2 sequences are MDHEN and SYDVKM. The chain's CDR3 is CASSLTGRGNNEQFF. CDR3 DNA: TGTGCCAGCAGTTTAACGGGACGGGGGAACAATGAGCAGTTCTTC.

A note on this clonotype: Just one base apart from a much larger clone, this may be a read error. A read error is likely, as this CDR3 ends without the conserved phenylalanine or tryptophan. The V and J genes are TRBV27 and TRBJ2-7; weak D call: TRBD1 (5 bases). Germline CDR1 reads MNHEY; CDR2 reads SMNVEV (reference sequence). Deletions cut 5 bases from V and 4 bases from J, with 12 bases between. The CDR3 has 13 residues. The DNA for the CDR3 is TGTGCCAGCAGTCTCCAGCAGGGTTACGAGCAGTACTCC. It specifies CASSLQQGYEQYS.

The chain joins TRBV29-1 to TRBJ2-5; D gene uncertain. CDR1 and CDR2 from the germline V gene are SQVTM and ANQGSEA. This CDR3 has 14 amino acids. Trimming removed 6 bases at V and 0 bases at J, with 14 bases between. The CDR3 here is CSVGTDTYQETQYF. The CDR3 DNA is TGCAGCGTCGGAACAGACACTTACCAAGAGACCCAGTACTTC. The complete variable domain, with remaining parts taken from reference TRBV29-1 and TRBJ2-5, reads SAVISQKPSRDICQRGTSLTIQCQVDSQVTMMFWYRQQPGQSLTLIATANQGSEATYESGFVIDKFPISRPNLTFSTLTVSNMSPEDSSIYLCSVGTDTYQETQYFGPGTRLLVL.

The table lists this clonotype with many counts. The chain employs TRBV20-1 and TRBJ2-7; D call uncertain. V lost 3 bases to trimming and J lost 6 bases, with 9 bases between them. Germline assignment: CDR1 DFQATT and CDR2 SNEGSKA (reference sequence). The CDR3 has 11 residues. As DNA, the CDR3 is TGCAGTGCTAGGCCCAGTAGCGAGCAGTACTTC. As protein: CSARPSSEQYF.

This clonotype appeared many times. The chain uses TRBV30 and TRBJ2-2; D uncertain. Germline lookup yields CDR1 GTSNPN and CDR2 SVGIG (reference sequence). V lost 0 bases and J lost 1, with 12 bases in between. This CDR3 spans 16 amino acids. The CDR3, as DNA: TGTGCCTGGAGTGTAGGTAGTCAAAGGAACACCGGGGAGCTGTTTTTT. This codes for CAWSVGSQRNTGELFF.

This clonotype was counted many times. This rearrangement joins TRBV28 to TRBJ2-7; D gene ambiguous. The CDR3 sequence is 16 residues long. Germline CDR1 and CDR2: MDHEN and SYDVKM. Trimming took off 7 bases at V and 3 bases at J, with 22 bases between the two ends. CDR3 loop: CASTVGGAGHYYEQYF. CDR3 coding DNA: TGTGCCAGCACAGTTGGTGGCGCAGGCCACTACTACGAGCAGTACTTC.

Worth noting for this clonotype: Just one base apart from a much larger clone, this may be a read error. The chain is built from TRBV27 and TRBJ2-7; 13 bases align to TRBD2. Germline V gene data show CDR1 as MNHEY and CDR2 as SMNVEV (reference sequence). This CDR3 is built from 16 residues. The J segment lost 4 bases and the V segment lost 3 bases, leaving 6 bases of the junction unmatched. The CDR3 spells CASSLNGTSGKYEQYF. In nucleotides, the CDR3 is TGTGCCAGCAGTTTGAATGGGACTAGCGGGAAGTACGAGCAGTACTTC.

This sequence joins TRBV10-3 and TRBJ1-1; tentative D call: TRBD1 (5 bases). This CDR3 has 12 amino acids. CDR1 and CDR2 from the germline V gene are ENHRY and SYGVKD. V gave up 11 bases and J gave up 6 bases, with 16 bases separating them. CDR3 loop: CASRAGEAEAFF. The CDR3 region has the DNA TGTGCCTCACGGGCGGGGGAAGCTGAAGCTTTCTTT.

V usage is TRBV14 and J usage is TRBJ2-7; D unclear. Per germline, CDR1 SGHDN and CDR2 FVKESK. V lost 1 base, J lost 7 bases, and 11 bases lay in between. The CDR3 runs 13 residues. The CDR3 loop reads CASSQGVTTEQYF. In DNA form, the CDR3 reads TGTGCCAGCAGCCAAGGTGTCACGACGGAGCAGTACTTC. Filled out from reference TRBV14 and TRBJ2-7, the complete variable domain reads EAGVTQFPSHSVIEKGQTVTLRCDPISGHDNLYWYRRVMGKEIKFLLHFVKESKQDESGMPNNRFLAERTGGTYSTLKVQPAELEDSGVYFCASSQGVTTEQYFGPGTRLTVT.

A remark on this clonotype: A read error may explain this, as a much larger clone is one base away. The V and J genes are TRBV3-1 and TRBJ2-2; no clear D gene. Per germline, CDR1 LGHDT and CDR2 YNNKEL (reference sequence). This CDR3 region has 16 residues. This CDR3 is CVSSQGSTANTGELFF. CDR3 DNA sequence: TGTGTCAGCAGCCAAGGTTCAACGGCGAACACCGGGGAGCTGTTTTTT. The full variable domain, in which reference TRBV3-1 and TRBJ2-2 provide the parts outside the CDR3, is DTAVSQTPKYLVTQMGNDKSIKCEQNLGHDTMYWYKQDSKKFLKIMFSYNNKELIINETVPNRFSPKSPDKAHLNLHINSLELGDSAVYFCVSSQGSTANTGELFFGEGSRLTVL.

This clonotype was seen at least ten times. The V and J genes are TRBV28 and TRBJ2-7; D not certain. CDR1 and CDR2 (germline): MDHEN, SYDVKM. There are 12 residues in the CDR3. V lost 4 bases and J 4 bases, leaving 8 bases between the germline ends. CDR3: CASSYLLYEQYF. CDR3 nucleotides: TGTGCCAGCAGTTACTTATTATACGAGCAGTACTTC.

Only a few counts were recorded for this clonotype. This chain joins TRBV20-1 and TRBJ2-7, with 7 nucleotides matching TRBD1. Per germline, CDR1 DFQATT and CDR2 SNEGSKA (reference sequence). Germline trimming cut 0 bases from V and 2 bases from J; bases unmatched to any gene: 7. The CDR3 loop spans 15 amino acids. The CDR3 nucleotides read TGCAGTGCTAGAGATCAGGGGGAGCGAGCCTACGAGCAGTACTTC. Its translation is CSARDQGERAYEQYF.

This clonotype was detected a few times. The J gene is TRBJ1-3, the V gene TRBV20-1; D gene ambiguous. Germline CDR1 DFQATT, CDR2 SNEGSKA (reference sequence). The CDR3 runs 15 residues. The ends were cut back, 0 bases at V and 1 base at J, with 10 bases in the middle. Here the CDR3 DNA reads TGCAGTGCTAGAGATCTTGAGGTTTCTGGAAACACCATATATTTT. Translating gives CSARDLEVSGNTIYF.

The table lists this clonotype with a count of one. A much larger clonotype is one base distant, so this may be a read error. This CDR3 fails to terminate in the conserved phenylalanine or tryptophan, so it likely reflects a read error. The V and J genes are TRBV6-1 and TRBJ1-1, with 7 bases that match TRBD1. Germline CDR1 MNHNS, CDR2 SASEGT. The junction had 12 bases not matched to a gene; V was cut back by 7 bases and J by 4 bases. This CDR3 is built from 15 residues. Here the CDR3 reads CASTYRDSPGTEAFS. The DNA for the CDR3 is TGTGCCAGCACCTACCGGGACAGTCCGGGCACTGAAGCTTTCTCT.